One sample yielded the 23 T cell receptor beta chains listed below, sequenced in a study of cytomegalovirus exposure and HLA in healthy donors. Data came from immunoSEQ multiplex PCR; TCRdb stores just in-frame clones and leaves some out. Of some 110,000 clones listed, roughly 82% are singletons. Sequencing input: PBMCs. Source of these receptors: a man younger than 35 in good health and CMV-seronegative.

The chain links TRBV4-1 to TRBJ1-2, with 7 positions matching TRBD1. Germline V gene data show CDR1 as MGHRA and CDR2 as YSYEKL. J lost 0 bases, V lost 8 bases, and 9 bases had no gene match. This CDR3 has 15 amino acids. The DNA of the CDR3 is TGCGCCAGCTCTACGGGACAGCAAACTAACTATGGCTACACCTTC. Its translation is CASSTGQQTNYGYTF.

This rearrangement joins TRBV6-5 to TRBJ1-5; D remains ambiguous. The germline CDR1 and CDR2 sequences are MNHEY and SVGAGI. Trimming stripped 6 bases from V and 4 bases from J, with 10 bases between. This CDR3 is 13 amino acids long. In DNA, the CDR3 is TGTGCCAGCAGCCCGACTGAAAATCAGCCCCAGCATTTT. It is translated as CASSPTENQPQHF.

The chain links TRBV30 to TRBJ1-2; D unclear. Looked up from germline, CDR1 is GTSNPN and CDR2 is SVGIG (reference sequence). V was pared by 1 base and J by 2 bases, with 11 bases between. The CDR3 is made up of 14 amino acids. CDR3 residues: CAWSDSAINYGYTF. The CDR3 DNA reads as TGTGCCTGGAGTGACAGTGCGATAAACTATGGCTACACCTTC. Full variable domain (missing parts from reference TRBV30 and TRBJ1-2): SQTIHQWPATLVQPVGSPLSLECTVEGTSNPNLYWYRQAAGRGLQLLFYSVGIGQISSEVPQNLSASRPQDRQFILSSKKLLLSDSGFYLCAWSDSAINYGYTFGSGTRLTVV.

This clone came up a few times. The chain carries TRBV19 and TRBJ1-2; a possible D gene is TRBD1 (6 bases). Germline values: CDR1 LNHDA, CDR2 SQIVND (reference sequence). V lost 2 bases and J lost 4, with 14 bases in between. This CDR3 has 15 residues. The CDR3 nucleotides read TGTGCCAGTAGTATATCGGCAGGGGCGGGCTATGGCTACACCTTC. Its translation is CASSISAGAGYGYTF.

J is TRBJ1-5 and V is TRBV7-9; TRBD1 matches 10 bases. Unmatched junction bases numbered 10, after V lost 0 bases and J lost 5 bases. Germline lookup yields CDR1 SEHNR and CDR2 FQNEAQ (reference sequence). CDR3 length: 18 amino acids. CDR3 protein: CASSLAGHRDRGHQPQHF. The CDR3 coding sequence is TGTGCCAGCAGCTTAGCGGGGCACCGGGACAGGGGTCATCAGCCCCAGCATTTT. Supplemented by reference TRBV7-9 and TRBJ1-5, the full variable domain reads DTGVSQNPRHKITKRGQNVTFRCDPISEHNRLYWYRQTLGQGPEFLTYFQNEAQLEKSRLLSDRFSAERPKGSFSTLEIQRTEQGDSAMYLCASSLAGHRDRGHQPQHFGDGTRLSIL.

CDR3 loop: CASSTVTLAKNIQYF. CDR3 sequence (DNA): TGTGCCAGCAGCACAGTAACTCTAGCCAAAAACATTCAGTACTTC. The gene calls are TRBV6-1 and TRBJ2-4; D not resolved. Germline lookup yields CDR1 MNHNS and CDR2 SASEGT. The CDR3 sequence is 15 residues long. Trimming cost V 6 bases and J 0 bases, with 12 bases left between them.

V is TRBV7-2 and J is TRBJ1-2, with D maybe TRBD1 (5 bases). In germline, CDR1 is SGHTA, CDR2 FQGNSA. The length of the CDR3 is 16 residues. Trimming took off 5 bases at V and 8 bases at J, with 24 bases between the two ends. DNA of the CDR3: TGTGCCAGCAGCAGCTCCCCTCGGGGGGGAGTTGAAGGCTACACCTTC. Amino acid sequence: CASSSSPRGGVEGYTF.

This chain uses TRBV5-6 with TRBJ2-1; 9 positions agree with TRBD2. The J segment lost 6 bases and the V segment lost 1 base, leaving 5 bases of the junction unmatched. The CDR3 extends over 15 amino acids. Germline V gene lookup returns CDR1 SGHDT and CDR2 YYEEEE. The CDR3 sequence is CASSLTRGGRNEQFF. The DNA of the CDR3 is TGTGCCAGCAGCTTGACGCGGGGGGGCCGCAATGAGCAGTTCTTC.

The rearrangement links TRBV9 to TRBJ2-5; 7 nucleotides align to TRBD1. The V gene's germline CDR1 is SGDLS and CDR2 YYNGEE. The length of the CDR3 is 14 residues. J gave up 2 bases and V 3 bases, and 4 bases lay outside the gene matches. CDR3 sequence: CASSGGTAQETQYF. The CDR3 nucleotides are TGTGCCAGCAGCGGAGGGACAGCGCAAGAGACCCAGTACTTC.

This rearrangement joins TRBV30 to TRBJ1-2; the D gene is possibly TRBD1 (6 bases). The CDR3 extends over 13 amino acids. V lost 3 bases and J lost 6, with 14 bases in between. Germline V lookup: CDR1 GTSNPN, CDR2 SVGIG (reference sequence). In DNA form, the CDR3 reads TGTGCCTGGAGCTCTACAGGGTGGGATGGCTACACCTTC. It translates to CAWSSTGWDGYTF.

The V call is TRBV29-1, the J call TRBJ1-2, with D possibly being TRBD1 (5 bases). This CDR3 has 13 amino acids. Germline V CDR1 and CDR2: SQVTM, ANQGSEA. Trimming pared 1 base from V and 1 base from J, leaving 7 bases between. DNA of the CDR3: TGCAGCGTTGAAGGGGGGGATAACTATGGCTACACCTTC. As protein: CSVEGGDNYGYTF.

The V call is TRBV28, the J call TRBJ1-1, with D possibly TRBD1 on 6 matching bases. Trimming took 7 bases from V and 0 from J, leaving 12 bases between them. The CDR3 has 14 residues. The germline V gene has CDR1 MDHEN and CDR2 SYDVKM. The CDR3 DNA reads TGTGCCAGCATGGTGACAGGACTGAACACTGAAGCTTTCTTT. It specifies CASMVTGLNTEAFF. The entire variable domain, with the rest obtained from reference TRBV28 and TRBJ1-1, is as follows: DVKVTQSSRYLVKRTGEKVFLECVQDMDHENMFWYRQDPGLGLRLIYFSYDVKMKEKGDIPEGYSVSREKKERFSLILESASTNQTSMYLCASMVTGLNTEAFFGQGTRLTVV.

By its share, this clone is medium-sized. V is TRBV7-6 and J is TRBJ1-1, with D possibly TRBD1 on 6 matching bases. Germline V lookup: CDR1 SGHVS, CDR2 FNYEAQ. V dropped 7 bases and J dropped 0 bases, with 12 bases sitting between them. This CDR3 comprises 14 residues. CDR3 in amino acids: CASTLGGLNTEAFF. The DNA for the CDR3 is TGTGCCAGCACCCTTGGGGGCCTGAACACTGAAGCTTTCTTT.

The chain employs TRBV27 and TRBJ1-2; the D gene is possibly TRBD1 (6 bases). The CDR3 contains 12 residues. From germline, CDR1 is MNHEY and CDR2 SMNVEV (reference sequence). Trimming stripped 6 bases from V and 8 bases from J, with 13 bases between. The CDR3 nucleotides are TGTGCCAGCAGGGGCCGCACAGGGGGCTACACCTTC. Amino acids: CASRGRTGGYTF.

The chain links TRBV9 to TRBJ2-1; D possibly corresponds to TRBD1 (5 bases). Germline V gene data show CDR1 as SGDLS and CDR2 as YYNGEE. V lost 5 bases to trimming and J lost 5 bases, with 20 bases between them. The CDR3 is 16 residues long. The CDR3 DNA reads as TGTGCCAGCAGTTTCCCAAGGCAGGGCGGCGACAATGAGCAGTTCTTC. Protein product: CASSFPRQGGDNEQFF.

The gene calls are TRBV7-9 and TRBJ2-3, with 10 bases that match TRBD2. This CDR3 is built from 15 residues. J was trimmed by 9 bases and V by 5 bases; bases with no gene match: 11. Germline values: CDR1 SEHNR, CDR2 FQNEAQ (reference sequence). CDR3 sequence reads: CASSTPTSGPSTQYF. In DNA, the CDR3 is TGTGCCAGCAGCACTCCGACTAGCGGGCCTAGCACGCAGTATTTT. Based on the CDR3 plus reference TRBV7-9 and TRBJ2-3, the full variable domain is DTGVSQNPRHKITKRGQNVTFRCDPISEHNRLYWYRQTLGQGPEFLTYFQNEAQLEKSRLLSDRFSAERPKGSFSTLEIQRTEQGDSAMYLCASSTPTSGPSTQYFGPGTRLTVL.

V gene TRBV6-6 combines with J gene TRBJ2-7; perhaps TRBD2 as D (6 bases). Germline V lookup: CDR1 MNHNY, CDR2 SVGAGI (reference sequence). The V gene lost 8 bases and the J gene lost 0 bases, with 8 bases spanning the gap. This CDR3 comprises 12 residues. CDR3 sequence: CASRENSYEQYF. DNA for the CDR3: TGTGCCAGCCGGGAGAACTCCTACGAGCAGTACTTC.

The rearrangement joins TRBV19 to TRBJ1-1; a weak D match, TRBD1 (5 bases). Germline-derived CDR1 and CDR2 are LNHDA and SQIVND (reference sequence). The CDR3 spans 12 residues. The V end was cut by 5 bases, the J end by 4 bases, with 8 bases between. The CDR3 DNA reads TGTGCCAGTAGTGCCGGGGGCACTGAAGCTTTCTTT. Its protein product is CASSAGGTEAFF.

The genes are TRBV30 and TRBJ2-3, with 12 bases aligning to TRBD2. V lost 3 bases and J lost 7; bases outside the gene matches: 8. The CDR3 length is 15 residues. Looked up from germline, CDR1 is GTSNPN and CDR2 is SVGIG (reference sequence). CDR3: CAWSTLAGGGNTQYF. The CDR3, as DNA: TGTGCCTGGAGCACACTAGCGGGAGGAGGGAATACGCAGTATTTT.

This clone showed up just once. The chain joins TRBV6-1 to TRBJ2-7; 8 positions match TRBD2. The CDR3 totals 16 residues. Germline loops: CDR1 MNHNS, CDR2 SASEGT. V was clipped by 2 bases and J by 7 bases; unmatched bases: 13. The CDR3 region is CASSERAGRVSGEQYF. The CDR3 region has the DNA TGTGCCAGCAGTGAAAGGGCCGGGAGGGTGAGTGGAGAGCAGTACTTC.

This chain joins TRBV7-9 and TRBJ1-1; D call uncertain. In germline, CDR1 is SEHNR, CDR2 FQNEAQ (reference sequence). The V end lost 2 bases, the J end lost 5 bases, and 12 bases lay between the germline ends. This CDR3 comprises 14 residues. The CDR3 sequence: CASSLLYGGTEAFF. CDR3 bases: TGTGCCAGCAGCTTATTGTATGGCGGGACTGAAGCTTTCTTT.

The rearrangement joins TRBV30 to TRBJ2-6; D remains unclear. The CDR3 runs 15 residues. The V and J ends lost 0 bases and 0 bases respectively, with 6 bases between them. Germline CDR1 reads GTSNPN; CDR2 reads SVGIG (reference sequence). This CDR3 reads CAWSVQISGANVLTF. The CDR3 bases are TGTGCCTGGAGTGTACAGATCTCTGGGGCCAACGTCCTGACTTTC.

This clone has just one count. The chain carries TRBV28 and TRBJ2-7, with 12 nucleotides matching TRBD2. The CDR3 consists of 16 residues. V shed 3 bases and J 4 bases; nucleotides not matched to a gene: 7. Germline lookup yields CDR1 MDHEN and CDR2 SYDVKM. CDR3 DNA: TGTGCCAGCAGTTTTGAAACTAGCGGGAGGATTTACGAGCAGTACTTC. Its protein product is CASSFETSGRIYEQYF.